What follows describes a single T cell receptor (beta chain). These data belong to a study of blood T cell repertoires in COVID-19. CDR3 length equals 13 residues. The V and J ends lost 4 bases and 2 bases, in that order; junction bases with no gene match: 1. Germline loops: CDR1 PRHDT, CDR2 FYEKMQ (reference sequence). Per the study methods: Reference gene primer amplification gave nucleated cell count estimates. The assay was immunoSEQ multiplex PCR, and TCRdb's table has in-frame clones only and misses some. The D gene and trimming were derived from the DNA, and the V and J assignments and clone size from that table. This table has about 83,000 clones, 88% appearing once.

The chain joins TRBV13 to TRBJ1-1; 7 nucleotides align to TRBD1. The sequence derives from a human donor in a cohort sampled during active COVID-19. Sequencing was carried out using peripheral blood. CDR3 in DNA: TGTGCCAGCAGCTGGACAGGTAACACTGAAGCTTTCTTT. Encoded protein: CASSWTGNTEAFF. The variable domain in full, completed from reference TRBV13 and TRBJ1-1, reads AAGVIQSPRHLIKEKRETATLKCYPIPRHDTVYWYQQGPGQDPQFLISFYEKMQSDKGSIPDRFSAQQFSDYHSELNMSSLELGDSALYFCASSWTGNTEAFFGQGTRLTVV.